These T cell receptor beta chains were read from a single sample in a study of shared clonotypes between healthy human individuals. Produced via immunoSEQ multiplex PCR; TCRdb's table is partial and in-frame only. The data contain 1,400,000 or so clones, roughly 98.5% of them singletons. Sequences were obtained from naive CD4+ T cells sorted from blood. These receptors were collected from a man aged 25-45 years in good health. Each CDR3 is given with its conserved first and last residue. A D gene is named only where the DNA matches it firmly. Not all rows give a size; the values are once, few, many and, for expanded clones, a class.

>.|TRBV7-9|TRBJ1-1|TRBD1
TGTGCCAGCAGGACACAGGGGGCGAACACTGAAGCTTTCTTT
CASRTQGANTEAFF
>.|TRBV10-1|TRBJ1-2|.
TGCGCCAGTTCCGTCAGGCCCAACTATGGCTACACCTTC
CASSVRPNYGYTF
>.|TRBV9|TRBJ2-1|TRBD1
TGTGCCAGCAGCGTAGGTTGGGACAGGGGCGGGAACAATGAGCAGTTCTTC
CASSVGWDRGGNNEQFF
>.|TRBV18|TRBJ1-1|TRBD1
TGTGCCAGCTCACCTCGGACAGGTCTGAACACTGAAGCTTTCTTT
CASSPRTGLNTEAFF
>.|TRBV27|TRBJ1-1|.
TGTGCCAGCAGTTCTCTGAGGGGAAAAGGCACTGAAGCTTTCTTT
CASSSLRGKGTEAFF
>.|TRBV10-3|TRBJ2-7|.
TGTGCCACGAAGGTCTCTAGCTCCTACGAGCAGTACTTC
CATKVSSSYEQYF
>once|TRBV10-2|TRBJ2-7|TRBD2
TGCGCCAGCAAGTTAGAGGGACTATCTGACTACGAGCAGTACTTC
CASKLEGLSDYEQYF
>once|TRBV6-1|TRBJ2-1|.
TGTGCCAGCGGTACGGGTTTCTCCTACAATGAGCAGTTCTTC
CASGTGFSYNEQFF
>.|TRBV25-1|TRBJ2-2|.
TGTGCCAGCAACCCGAAAAATGCGAACACCGGGGAGCTGTTTTTT
CASNPKNANTGELFF
>.|TRBV29-1|TRBJ2-1|TRBD2
TGCAGCGAACTAGCGGGAGGCTACAATGAGCAGTTCTTC
CSELAGGYNEQFF
>.|TRBV29-1|TRBJ2-7|.
TGCAGCGTTGAGAACAGCGAGCAGTACTTC
CSVENSEQYF
>.|TRBV5-1|TRBJ2-1|.
TGCGCCAGCAGCCGGATGCTGACAGGAAACAATGAGCAGTTCTTC
CASSRMLTGNNEQFF
>.|TRBV5-1|TRBJ2-1|TRBD1
TGCGCCAGCAGCTTGTCCCCGGGACAGACTACTTTGAATGAGCAGTTCTTC
CASSLSPGQTTLNEQFF
>.|TRBV10-3|TRBJ2-1|.
TGTGCCATCAGTGAGTCCGACTGGCTCCTAAACAATGAGCAGTTCTTC
CAISESDWLLNNEQFF
>.|TRBV5-8|TRBJ2-5|.
TGTGCCAGCAGCTTGGCCAGGGTTTCTAGTGGGGAGACCCAGTACTTC
CASSLARVSSGETQYF
>once|TRBV5-1|TRBJ2-7|TRBD2
TGCGCCAGCAGCTCTTGGCGGGAGGGCTACGAGCAGTACTTC
CASSSWREGYEQYF
>.|TRBV15|TRBJ2-1|.
TGTGCCACCAGCAGAGATCCCACCCGAACCTACAATGAGCAGTTCTTC
CATSRDPTRTYNEQFF
>.|TRBV7-9|TRBJ2-1|TRBD2
TGTGCCAGCAGCACCGGGACTAGAAATGAGCAGTTCTTC
CASSTGTRNEQFF
>.|TRBV7-2|TRBJ2-4|.
TGTGCCAGCAGCTCGGGTTCCTTAAACATTCAGTACTTC
CASSSGSLNIQYF
>.|TRBV27|TRBJ2-3|.
TGTGCCAGCGCACGGCAGGGAGTTCCGGCAGATACGCAGTATTTT
CASARQGVPADTQYF
>.|TRBV28|TRBJ1-2|.
TGTGCCAGCAGTTCGTCAGGGTTTAACTATGGCTACACCTTC
CASSSSGFNYGYTF
>.|TRBV5-1|TRBJ1-3|.
TGCGCCAGCAGCTTGGCAGGTAACTCTGGAAACACCATATATTTT
CASSLAGNSGNTIYF
>.|TRBV27|TRBJ2-1|.
TGTGCCAGCAGACAACATACCGGGATTCCCAGCCACAATGAGCAGTTCTTC
CASRQHTGIPSHNEQFF
>once|TRBV13|TRBJ1-1|TRBD1
TGTGCCAGCAGCTACGACAGGGCGAACACTGAAGCTTTCTTT
CASSYDRANTEAFF
>.|TRBV30|TRBJ1-5|.
TGTGCCTGGGCAGGAGGGGGCAATCAGCCCCAGCATTTT
CAWAGGGNQPQHF
>.|TRBV11-2|TRBJ2-7|.
TGTGCCAGCAGCCAATTATTAGGGGGCCTGGGACTAGGGACCTACGAGCAGTACTTC
CASSQLLGGLGLGTYEQYF
>.|TRBV28|TRBJ1-2|.
TGTGCCAGCAGTCCCACGGGTTCTTATGGCTACACCTTC
CASSPTGSYGYTF
>.|TRBV30|TRBJ1-1|.
TGTGCCTGGAGTGTAGGGGCAGGGAACACTGAAGCTTTCTTT
CAWSVGAGNTEAFF
>.|TRBV5-1|TRBJ2-7|.
TGCGCCAGCAGCTTGAACCTCGTAGGCGAGCAGTACTTC
CASSLNLVGEQYF
>.|TRBV28|TRBJ2-1|.
TGTGCCAGCAGTTTCCACAGGGTATCTGAGCAGTTCTTC
CASSFHRVSEQFF
>.|TRBV5-1|TRBJ1-2|TRBD1
TGCGCCAGCAGCACCGGACAGGGAAACTATGGCTACACCTTC
CASSTGQGNYGYTF
>.|TRBV2|TRBJ1-3|.
TGTGCCAGCAAGTCCGGCAGCGGAAACACCATATATTTT
CASKSGSGNTIYF
>.|TRBV4-1|TRBJ1-2|.
TGCGCCAGCAGCCCCCAACGGGGGGACTATGGCTACACCTTC
CASSPQRGDYGYTF
>.|TRBV10-3|TRBJ1-2|.
TGTGCCATCACCGAGGGGGGGCCATACAACTATGGCTACACCTTC
CAITEGGPYNYGYTF
>.|TRBV7-2|TRBJ2-3|.
TGTGCCAGCAGCTTTCTCCCCAACACAGATACGCAGTATTTT
CASSFLPNTDTQYF
>.|TRBV29-1|TRBJ2-7|.
TGCAGCGTCAGAACCCAGGGTGGGTCCTACGAGCAGTACTTC
CSVRTQGGSYEQYF
>.|TRBV7-8|TRBJ2-7|.
TGTGCCAGCAGCATGATAGCTGAGCGGCACTTC
CASSMIAERHF
>.|TRBV19|TRBJ2-7|TRBD2
TGTGCCAGCTCAAATCTAGGCGGGGGCGAGCAGTACTTC
CASSNLGGGEQYF
>once|TRBV6-5|TRBJ2-2|.
TGTGCCAGCAGTTACACCAGGGTGGCGAACACCGGGGAGCTGTTTTTT
CASSYTRVANTGELFF
>.|TRBV5-1|TRBJ2-1|TRBD2
TGCGCCAGCAGCTTGGACTTAGCGGGGGCGTACAATGAGCAGTTCTTC
CASSLDLAGAYNEQFF
>.|TRBV7-9|TRBJ1-4|.
TGTGCCAGCAGCTCTCAACACAGGAGCAGTGAAAAACTGTTTTTT
CASSSQHRSSEKLFF
>once|TRBV20-1|TRBJ2-7|.
TGCAGTGCTAGTATTATGGGGCAGCAGTACTTC
CSASIMGQQYF
>.|TRBV14|TRBJ2-1|.
TGTGCCAGCAGCCAAGGTTTAGTGTCGTCATCCAATGAGCAGTTCTTC
CASSQGLVSSSNEQFF
>.|TRBV19|TRBJ2-7|TRBD2
TGTGCCAGTAGTCCCCCGGGGGCTAGCGGGAGGCCCCACGAGCAGTACTTC
CASSPPGASGRPHEQYF
>once|TRBV28|TRBJ2-3|.
TGTGCCAGCAGCCTTAGGGGGGGCACAGATACGCAGTATTTT
CASSLRGGTDTQYF
>.|TRBV9|TRBJ2-7|TRBD2
TGTGCCAGCAGCGTAGGTCCTCTCGGACGGACTAGCGGGAGGGGAGAGTACGAGCAGTACTTC
CASSVGPLGRTSGRGEYEQYF
>.|TRBV29-1|TRBJ1-4|TRBD1
TGCAGCGTTGAAGACGGGACAGGGGGCGAGAAACTGTTTTTT
CSVEDGTGGEKLFF
>.|TRBV18|TRBJ1-2|TRBD1
TGTGCCAGCTCACCACTCCCGGGACAGGGCCCTACTAACTATGGCTACACCTTC
CASSPLPGQGPTNYGYTF
>.|TRBV6-6|TRBJ2-7|.
TGTGCCAGCAGTTACGAGGCAGGATCCTACGAGCAGTACTTC
CASSYEAGSYEQYF
>.|TRBV6-1|TRBJ2-6|.
TGTGCCAGCAGTGAAGGAACAGGGCAACGATCTGGGGCCAACGTCCTGACTTTC
CASSEGTGQRSGANVLTF
>.|TRBV5-4|TRBJ2-3|TRBD2
TGTGCCAGCAGCCCGGTAGCGGGACGCACAGATACGCAGTATTTT
CASSPVAGRTDTQYF
>.|TRBV4-3|TRBJ2-2|TRBD1
TGCGCCAGCAGCCGGACCCTCCGCAGGGGGCACACCGGGGAGCTGTTTTTT
CASSRTLRRGHTGELFF
>.|TRBV5-1|TRBJ2-7|.
TGCGCCAGCAGCTTGGGCCAGTCCCCGCACGAGCAGTACTTC
CASSLGQSPHEQYF
>.|TRBV5-1|TRBJ1-2|TRBD1
TGCGCCAGCAGCTTGGGTCCCCGGACAGGGGGGATTTATGGCTACACCTTC
CASSLGPRTGGIYGYTF
>once|TRBV7-9|TRBJ1-1|.
TGTGCCAGCAGCCCCCGGGGGCTCGTGAACACTGAAGCTTTCTTT
CASSPRGLVNTEAFF
>.|TRBV7-2|TRBJ1-5|.
TGTGCCAGCAGCTCTACAGGGAGCAATCAGCCCCAGCATTTT
CASSSTGSNQPQHF
>.|TRBV19|TRBJ1-4|TRBD1
TGTGCCAGTAGTTGGGACAGCCATGAAAAACTGTTTTTT
CASSWDSHEKLFF
>.|TRBV11-2|TRBJ1-4|.
TGTGCCAGCAGCCCAGAGAGGGCTGAAAAACTGTTTTTT
CASSPERAEKLFF
>.|TRBV29-1|TRBJ2-2|TRBD2
TGCAGCGTTGGACTAGCGGTGAACACCGGGGAGCTGTTTTTT
CSVGLAVNTGELFF